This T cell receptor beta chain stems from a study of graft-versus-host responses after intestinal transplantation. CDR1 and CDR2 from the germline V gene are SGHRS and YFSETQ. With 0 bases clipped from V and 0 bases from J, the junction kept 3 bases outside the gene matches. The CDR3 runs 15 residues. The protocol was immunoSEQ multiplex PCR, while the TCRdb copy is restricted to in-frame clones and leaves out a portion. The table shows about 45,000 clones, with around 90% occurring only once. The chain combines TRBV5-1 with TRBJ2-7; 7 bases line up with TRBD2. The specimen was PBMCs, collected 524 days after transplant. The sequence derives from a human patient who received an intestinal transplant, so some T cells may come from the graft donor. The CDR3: CASSLGLAASYEQYF. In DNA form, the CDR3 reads TGCGCCAGCAGCTTGGGGCTAGCGGCCTCCTACGAGCAGTACTTC.